In its sample, the clone carrying this TCR beta chain was seen once. This specimen belongs to a study of blood T cell repertoires in COVID-19. The assay was immunoSEQ multiplex PCR, and TCRdb's table has in-frame clones only and misses some. The sample consists of 300,000 or so clones, 85% to 90% of them appearing once. This CDR3 comprises 18 residues. V lost 4 bases and J lost 0; bases outside the gene matches: 12. Germline V lookup: CDR1 SGDLS, CDR2 YYNGEE. The rearrangement links TRBV9 to TRBJ1-4; 7 bases fit TRBD1. The source is a woman aged 40 to 50 with acute or convalescent COVID-19. Sequencing used peripheral blood. CDR3 residues: CASSPRTGLGTTNEKLFF. The DNA of the CDR3 is TGTGCCAGCAGCCCGAGGACAGGCTTAGGGACAACTAATGAAAAACTGTTTTTT.